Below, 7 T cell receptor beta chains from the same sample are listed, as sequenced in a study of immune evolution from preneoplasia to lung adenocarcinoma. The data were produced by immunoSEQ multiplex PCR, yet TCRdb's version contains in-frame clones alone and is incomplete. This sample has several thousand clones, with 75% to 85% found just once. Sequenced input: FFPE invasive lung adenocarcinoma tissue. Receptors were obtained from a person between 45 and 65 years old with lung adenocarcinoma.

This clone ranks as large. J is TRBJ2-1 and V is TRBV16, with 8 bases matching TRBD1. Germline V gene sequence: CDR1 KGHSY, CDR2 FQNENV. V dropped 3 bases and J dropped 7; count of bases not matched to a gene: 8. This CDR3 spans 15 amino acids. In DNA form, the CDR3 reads TGTGCCAGCAGCCAGTGGTCAGGGGGCGTTAATGAGCAGTTCTTC. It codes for CASSQWSGGVNEQFF.

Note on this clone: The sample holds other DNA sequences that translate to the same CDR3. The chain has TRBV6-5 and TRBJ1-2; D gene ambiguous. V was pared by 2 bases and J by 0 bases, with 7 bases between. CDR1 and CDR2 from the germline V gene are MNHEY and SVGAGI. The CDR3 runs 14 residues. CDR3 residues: CASSYSGANYGYTF. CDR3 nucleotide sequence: TGTGCCAGCAGTTACAGCGGGGCTAACTATGGCTACACCTTC.

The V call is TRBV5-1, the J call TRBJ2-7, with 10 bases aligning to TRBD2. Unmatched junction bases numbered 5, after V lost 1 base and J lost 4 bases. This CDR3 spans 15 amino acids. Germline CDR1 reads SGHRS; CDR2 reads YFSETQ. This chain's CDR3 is CASSLRSGRGYEQYF. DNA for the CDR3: TGCGCCAGCAGCTTGAGAAGCGGGAGGGGGTACGAGCAGTACTTC.

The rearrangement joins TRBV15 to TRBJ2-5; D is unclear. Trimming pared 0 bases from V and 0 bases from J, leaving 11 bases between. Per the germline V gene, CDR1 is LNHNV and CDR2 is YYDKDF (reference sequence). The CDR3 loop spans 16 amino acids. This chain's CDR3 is CATSRDLGWDQETQYF. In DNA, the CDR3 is TGTGCCACCAGCAGAGACTTGGGTTGGGACCAAGAGACCCAGTACTTC.

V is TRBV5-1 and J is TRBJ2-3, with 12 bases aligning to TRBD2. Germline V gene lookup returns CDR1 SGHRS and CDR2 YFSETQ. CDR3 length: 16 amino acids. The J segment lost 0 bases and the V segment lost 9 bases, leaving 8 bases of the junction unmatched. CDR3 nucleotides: TGCGCCACAACCGGGACTAGCGGGTCTAGCACAGATACGCAGTATTTT. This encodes CATTGTSGSSTDTQYF.

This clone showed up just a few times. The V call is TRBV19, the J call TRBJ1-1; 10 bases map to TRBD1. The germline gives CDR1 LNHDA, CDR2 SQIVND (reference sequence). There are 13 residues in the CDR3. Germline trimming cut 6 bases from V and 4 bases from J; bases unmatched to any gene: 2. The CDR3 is CASSRDRGTEAFF. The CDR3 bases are TGTGCCAGTAGCAGGGACAGGGGCACTGAAGCTTTCTTT.

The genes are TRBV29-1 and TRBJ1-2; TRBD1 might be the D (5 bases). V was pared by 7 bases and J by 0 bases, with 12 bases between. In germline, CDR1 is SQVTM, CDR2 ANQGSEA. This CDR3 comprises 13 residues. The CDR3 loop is CSAKGLANYGYTF. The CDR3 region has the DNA TGCAGCGCCAAGGGACTAGCTAACTATGGCTACACCTTC.